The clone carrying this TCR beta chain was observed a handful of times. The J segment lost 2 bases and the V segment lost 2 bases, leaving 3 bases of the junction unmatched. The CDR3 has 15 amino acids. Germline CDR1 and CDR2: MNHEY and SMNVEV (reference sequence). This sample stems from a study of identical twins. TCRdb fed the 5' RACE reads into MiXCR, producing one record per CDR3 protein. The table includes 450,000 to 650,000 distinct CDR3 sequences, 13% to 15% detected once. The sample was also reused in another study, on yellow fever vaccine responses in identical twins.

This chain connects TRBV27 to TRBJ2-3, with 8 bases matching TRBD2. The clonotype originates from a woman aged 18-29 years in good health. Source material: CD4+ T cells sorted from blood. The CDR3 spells CASSLGLAFTDTQYF. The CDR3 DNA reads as TGTGCCAGCAGTTTAGGACTAGCTTTCACAGATACGCAGTATTTT.